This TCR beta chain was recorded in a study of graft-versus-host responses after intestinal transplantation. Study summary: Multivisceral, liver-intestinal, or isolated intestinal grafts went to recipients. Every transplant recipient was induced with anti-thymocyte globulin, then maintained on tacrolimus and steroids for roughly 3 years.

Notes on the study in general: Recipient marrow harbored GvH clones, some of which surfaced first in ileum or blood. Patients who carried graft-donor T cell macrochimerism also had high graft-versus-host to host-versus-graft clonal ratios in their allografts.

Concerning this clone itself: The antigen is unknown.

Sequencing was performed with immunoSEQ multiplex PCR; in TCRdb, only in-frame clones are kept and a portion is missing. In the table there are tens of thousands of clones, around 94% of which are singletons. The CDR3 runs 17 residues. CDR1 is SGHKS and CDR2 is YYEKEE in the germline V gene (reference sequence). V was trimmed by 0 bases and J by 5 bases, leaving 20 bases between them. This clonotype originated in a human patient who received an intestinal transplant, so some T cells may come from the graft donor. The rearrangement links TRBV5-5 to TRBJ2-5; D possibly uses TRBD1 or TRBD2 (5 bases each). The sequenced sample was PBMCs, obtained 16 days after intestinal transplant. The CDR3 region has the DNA TGTGCCAGCAGCTTGGTGTTCGTGGCAGGGACCGGGGAGACCCAGTACTTC. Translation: CASSLVFVAGTGETQYF.